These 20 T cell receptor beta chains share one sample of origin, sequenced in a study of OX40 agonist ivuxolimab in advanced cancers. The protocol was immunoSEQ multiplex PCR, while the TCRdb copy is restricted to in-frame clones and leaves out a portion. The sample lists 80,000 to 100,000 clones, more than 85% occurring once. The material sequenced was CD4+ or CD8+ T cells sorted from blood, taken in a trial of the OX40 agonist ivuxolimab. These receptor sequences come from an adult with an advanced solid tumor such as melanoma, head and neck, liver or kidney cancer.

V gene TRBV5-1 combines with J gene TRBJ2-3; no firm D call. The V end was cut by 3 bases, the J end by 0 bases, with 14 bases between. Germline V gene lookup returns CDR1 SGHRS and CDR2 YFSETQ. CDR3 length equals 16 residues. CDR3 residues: CASSSLPALSTDTQYF. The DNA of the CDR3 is TGCGCCAGCAGCTCCCTCCCCGCCCTAAGCACAGATACGCAGTATTTT.

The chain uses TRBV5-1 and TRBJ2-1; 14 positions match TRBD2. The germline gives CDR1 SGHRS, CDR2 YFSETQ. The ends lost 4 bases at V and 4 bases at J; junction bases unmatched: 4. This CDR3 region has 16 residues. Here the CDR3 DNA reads TGCGCCAGCAGCCACGGACTAGCGGGGGGTTACAATGAGCAGTTCTTC. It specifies CASSHGLAGGYNEQFF. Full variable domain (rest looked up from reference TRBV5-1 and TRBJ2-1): KAGVTQTPRYLIKTRGQQVTLSCSPISGHRSVSWYQQTPGQGLQFLFEYFSETQRNKGNFPGRFSGRQFSNSRSEMNVSTLELGDSALYLCASSHGLAGGYNEQFFGPGTRLTVL.

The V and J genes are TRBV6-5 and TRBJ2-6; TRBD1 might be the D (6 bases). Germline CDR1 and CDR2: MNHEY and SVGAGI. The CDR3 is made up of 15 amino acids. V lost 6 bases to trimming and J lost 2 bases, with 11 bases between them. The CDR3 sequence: CASRLQGAGANVLTF. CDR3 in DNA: TGTGCCAGCAGGCTACAGGGTGCTGGGGCCAACGTCCTGACTTTC.

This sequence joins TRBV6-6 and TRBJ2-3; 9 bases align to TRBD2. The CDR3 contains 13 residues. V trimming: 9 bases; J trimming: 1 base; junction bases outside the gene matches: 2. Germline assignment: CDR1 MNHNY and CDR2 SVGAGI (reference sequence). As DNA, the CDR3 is TGTGCCAGTGAGCGGGAGGGCACAGATACGCAGTATTTT. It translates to CASEREGTDTQYF.

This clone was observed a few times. CDR3 residues: CASSKYYRAAEQFF. In DNA, the CDR3 is TGTGCCAGCAGCAAATACTACAGGGCGGCTGAGCAGTTCTTC. This chain uses TRBV21-1 with TRBJ2-1; the table's D call, TRBD1, was not checked against the DNA. TRBV21-1 is termed a pseudogene. The CDR3 length is 14 residues.

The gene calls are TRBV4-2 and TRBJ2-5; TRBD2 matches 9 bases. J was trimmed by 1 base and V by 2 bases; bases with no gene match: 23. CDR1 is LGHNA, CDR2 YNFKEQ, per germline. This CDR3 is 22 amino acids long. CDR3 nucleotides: TGTGCCAGCAGCCAATTAGCGGGAGTAACTCACTTAAGTACTAGTCTCCAAGAGACCCAGTACTTC. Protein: CASSQLAGVTHLSTSLQETQYF.

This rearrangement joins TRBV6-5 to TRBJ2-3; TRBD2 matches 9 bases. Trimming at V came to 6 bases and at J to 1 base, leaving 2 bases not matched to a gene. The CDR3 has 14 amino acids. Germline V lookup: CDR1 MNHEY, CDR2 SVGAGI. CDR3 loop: CASRIAGGTDTQYF. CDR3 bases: TGTGCCAGCAGAATAGCGGGGGGCACAGATACGCAGTATTTT.

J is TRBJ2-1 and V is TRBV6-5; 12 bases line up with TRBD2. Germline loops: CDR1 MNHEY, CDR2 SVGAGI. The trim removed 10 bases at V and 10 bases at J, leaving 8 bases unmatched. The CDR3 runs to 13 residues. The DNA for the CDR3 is TGTGCCACCAAGACTAGCGGGAGTTTCGAGCAGTTCTTC. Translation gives CATKTSGSFEQFF.

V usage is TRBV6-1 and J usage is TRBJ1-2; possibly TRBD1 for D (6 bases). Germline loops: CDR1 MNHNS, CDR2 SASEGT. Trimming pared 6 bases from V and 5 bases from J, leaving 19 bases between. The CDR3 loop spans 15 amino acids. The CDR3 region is CASRPLRRGTYGYTF. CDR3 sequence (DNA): TGTGCCAGCAGACCCCTCCGCAGGGGTACATATGGCTACACCTTC.

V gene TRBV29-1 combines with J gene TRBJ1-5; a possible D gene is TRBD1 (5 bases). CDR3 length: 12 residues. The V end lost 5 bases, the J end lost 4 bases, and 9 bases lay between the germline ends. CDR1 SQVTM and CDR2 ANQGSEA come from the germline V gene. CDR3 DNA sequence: TGCAGCGTTCGAGAGGGGAATCAGCCCCAGCATTTT. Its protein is CSVREGNQPQHF. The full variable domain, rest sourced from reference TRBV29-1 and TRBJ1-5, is SAVISQKPSRDICQRGTSLTIQCQVDSQVTMMFWYRQQPGQSLTLIATANQGSEATYESGFVIDKFPISRPNLTFSTLTVSNMSPEDSSIYLCSVREGNQPQHFGDGTRLSIL.

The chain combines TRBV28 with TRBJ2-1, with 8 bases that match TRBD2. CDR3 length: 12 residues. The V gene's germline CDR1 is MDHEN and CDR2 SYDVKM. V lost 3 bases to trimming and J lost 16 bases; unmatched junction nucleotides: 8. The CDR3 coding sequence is TGTGCCAGCAGTTTTTATCGGGGGGGCCTATTCTTC. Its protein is CASSFYRGGLFF.

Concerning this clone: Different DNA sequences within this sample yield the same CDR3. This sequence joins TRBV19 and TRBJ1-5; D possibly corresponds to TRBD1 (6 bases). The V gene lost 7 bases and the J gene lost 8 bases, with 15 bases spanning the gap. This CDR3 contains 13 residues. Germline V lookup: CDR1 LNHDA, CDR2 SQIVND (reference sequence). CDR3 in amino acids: CASNQWGAEPQHF. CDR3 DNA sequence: TGTGCCAGTAACCAGTGGGGGGCTGAGCCCCAGCATTTT. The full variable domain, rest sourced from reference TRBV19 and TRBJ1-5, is DGGITQSPKYLFRKEGQNVTLSCEQNLNHDAMYWYRQDPGQGLRLIYYSQIVNDFQKGDIAEGYSVSREKKESFPLTVTSAQKNPTAFYLCASNQWGAEPQHFGDGTRLSIL.

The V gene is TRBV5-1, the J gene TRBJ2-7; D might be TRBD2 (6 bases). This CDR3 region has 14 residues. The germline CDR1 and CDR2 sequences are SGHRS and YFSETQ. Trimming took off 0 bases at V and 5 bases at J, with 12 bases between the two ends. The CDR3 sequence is CASSLAGEAHEQYF. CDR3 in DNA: TGCGCCAGCAGCTTGGCCGGGGAGGCCCACGAGCAGTACTTC.

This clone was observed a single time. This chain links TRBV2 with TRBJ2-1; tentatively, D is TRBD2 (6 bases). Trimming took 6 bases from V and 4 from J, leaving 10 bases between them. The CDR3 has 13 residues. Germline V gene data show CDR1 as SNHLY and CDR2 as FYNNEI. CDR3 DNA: TGTGCCAGCAGGGCTAGCGAGTACAATGAGCAGTTCTTC. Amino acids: CASRASEYNEQFF.

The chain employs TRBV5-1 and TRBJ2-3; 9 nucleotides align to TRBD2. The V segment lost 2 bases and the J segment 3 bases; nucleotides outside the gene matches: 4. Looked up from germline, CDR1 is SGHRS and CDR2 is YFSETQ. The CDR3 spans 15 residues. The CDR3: CASSFASGMTDTQYF. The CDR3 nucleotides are TGCGCCAGCAGCTTTGCTAGCGGGATGACAGATACGCAGTATTTT.

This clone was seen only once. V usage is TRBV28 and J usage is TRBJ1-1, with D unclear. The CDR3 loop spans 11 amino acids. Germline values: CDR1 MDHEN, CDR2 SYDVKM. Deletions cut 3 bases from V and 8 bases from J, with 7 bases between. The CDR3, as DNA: TGTGCCAGCAGTTTCTTTGGCGAAGCTTTCTTT. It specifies CASSFFGEAFF.

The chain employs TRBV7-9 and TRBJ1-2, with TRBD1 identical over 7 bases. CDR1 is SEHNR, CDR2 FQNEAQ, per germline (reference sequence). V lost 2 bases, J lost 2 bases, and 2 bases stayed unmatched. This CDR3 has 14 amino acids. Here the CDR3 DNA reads TGTGCCAGCAGCTTATCACAGGGGAACTATGGCTACACCTTC. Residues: CASSLSQGNYGYTF.

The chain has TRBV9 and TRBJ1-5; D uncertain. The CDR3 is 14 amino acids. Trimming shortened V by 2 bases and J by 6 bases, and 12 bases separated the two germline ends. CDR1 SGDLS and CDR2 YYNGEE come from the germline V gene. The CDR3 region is CASSVRRPTQPQHF. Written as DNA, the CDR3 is TGTGCCAGCAGCGTTCGAAGGCCCACTCAGCCCCAGCATTTT.

CDR3 loop: CASSLDFGHNSPLHF. In DNA, the CDR3 is TGCGCCAGCAGCTTGGATTTCGGACATAATTCACCCCTCCACTTT. V gene TRBV5-1 combines with J gene TRBJ1-6; D is unresolved. Germline-derived CDR1 and CDR2 are SGHRS and YFSETQ. The CDR3 consists of 15 residues. Trimming pared 0 bases from V and 5 bases from J, leaving 9 bases between.

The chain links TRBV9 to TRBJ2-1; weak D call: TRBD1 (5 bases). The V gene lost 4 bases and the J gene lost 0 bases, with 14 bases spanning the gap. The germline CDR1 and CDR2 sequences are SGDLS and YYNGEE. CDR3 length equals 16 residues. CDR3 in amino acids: CASSPRAHSSYNEQFF. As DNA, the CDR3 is TGTGCCAGCAGCCCCAGGGCCCACAGCTCCTACAATGAGCAGTTCTTC.